Each of the 21 T cell receptor beta chains below was sequenced from the same sample in a study of T cells in Graves' hyperthyroidism and ophthalmopathy. Researchers amplified the TCR beta CDR3 regions from RNA transcripts. HTBI primers were used for first-round RT-PCR of the TCR CDR3. One entry per CDR3 protein results from TCRdb running MiXCR on the multiplex PCR reads. The sample lists approximately 720,000 distinct CDR3 sequences; 18% were seen once. Sequenced input: blood. These receptors were collected from a woman in her forties or fifties with Graves' hyperthyroidism that later progressed to Graves' ophthalmopathy.

This clonotype was observed a handful of times. The chain uses TRBV9 and TRBJ2-1; 11 nucleotides align to TRBD2. The germline gives CDR1 SGDLS, CDR2 YYNGEE. The CDR3 totals 15 residues. V shed 3 bases, J shed 3 bases, and the junction held 2 bases outside the gene matches. In DNA, the CDR3 is TGTGCCAGCAGCGCTAGCGGGAGGAACTACAATGAGCAGTTCTTC. Translation: CASSASGRNYNEQFF.

This clonotype was counted many times. This rearrangement joins TRBV18 to TRBJ1-2, with TRBD1 identical over 7 bases. The CDR3 runs to 12 residues. V trimming: 8 bases; J trimming: 6 bases; junction bases outside the gene matches: 6. CDR1 is KGHSH and CDR2 is LQKENI in the germline V gene. The CDR3: CASSPQGNGYTF. Written as DNA, the CDR3 is TGTGCCAGCAGCCCACAGGGGAATGGCTACACCTTC.

On this clonotype: Just one base apart from a much larger clone, this may be a read error. The V call is TRBV5-6, the J call TRBJ1-1; D perhaps matches TRBD1 (6 bases). Germline V CDR1 and CDR2: SGHDT, YYEEEE. The CDR3 consists of 12 residues. Written as DNA, the CDR3 is TGTGCCAGCAGCTTGACAGGGATACAAGCTTCCTTT. It translates to CASSLTGIQASF.

This clonotype has ten or more counts. The V and J genes are TRBV18 and TRBJ1-1, with 9 positions matching TRBD1. V was clipped by 3 bases and J by 4 bases; unmatched bases: 6. The CDR3 contains 15 residues. Germline CDR1 and CDR2: KGHSH and LQKENI. The CDR3 region has the DNA TGTGCCAGCTCACCGTCCCAGACAGGGGGCACTGAAGCTTTCTTT. Protein sequence: CASSPSQTGGTEAFF. Combining the CDR3 with reference TRBV18 and TRBJ1-1 gives the whole variable domain NAGVMQNPRHLVRRRGQEARLRCSPMKGHSHVYWYRQLPEEGLKFMVYLQKENIIDESGMPKERFSAEFPKEGPSILRIQQVVRGDSAAYFCASSPSQTGGTEAFFGQGTRLTVV.

The chain links TRBV20-1 to TRBJ1-1; tentatively, D is TRBD1 (5 bases). CDR3 length equals 13 residues. The germline V gene encodes CDR1 DFQATT and CDR2 SNEGSKA (reference sequence). The ends were cut back, 3 bases at V and 11 bases at J, with 19 bases in the middle. CDR3 residues: CSASGGVGGEAFF. CDR3 sequence (DNA): TGCAGTGCTAGTGGGGGGGTCGGGGGAGAGGCTTTCTTT.

This clonotype has a count of ten or more. This sequence joins TRBV2 and TRBJ1-5; D gene ambiguous. CDR1 is SNHLY and CDR2 is FYNNEI in the germline V gene. The V end was cut by 3 bases, the J end by 9 bases, with 6 bases between. The CDR3 is 11 amino acids. The CDR3 sequence is CASSEFGPQHF. The DNA for the CDR3 is TGTGCCAGCAGTGAGTTCGGGCCCCAGCATTTT. Complete variable domain (other parts from reference TRBV2 and TRBJ1-5): EPEVTQTPSHQVTQMGQEVILRCVPISNHLYFYWYRQILGQKVEFLVSFYNNEISEKSEIFDDQFSVERPDGSNFTLKIRSTKLEDSAMYFCASSEFGPQHFGDGTRLSIL.

This clonotype has just a few counts. The genes are TRBV7-2 and TRBJ2-3; 12 bases match TRBD2. Germline-derived CDR1 and CDR2 are SGHTA and FQGNSA. This CDR3 contains 18 residues. The V and J ends lost 5 bases and 1 base, in that order; junction bases with no gene match: 10. Here the CDR3 DNA reads TGTGCCAGCAGCGGCCGACTAGCGGGGGCCCGAGGCACAGATACGCAGTATTTT. Protein sequence: CASSGRLAGARGTDTQYF. Combining the CDR3 with reference TRBV7-2 and TRBJ2-3 gives the whole variable domain GAGVSQSPSNKVTEKGKDVELRCDPISGHTALYWYRQSLGQGLEFLIYFQGNSAPDKSGLPSDRFSAERTGGSVSTLTIQRTQQEDSAVYLCASSGRLAGARGTDTQYFGPGTRLTVL.

The chain carries TRBV20-1 and TRBJ2-5; 8 nucleotides match TRBD2. V dropped 3 bases and J dropped 7; count of bases not matched to a gene: 19. The CDR3 loop spans 17 amino acids. Per germline, CDR1 DFQATT and CDR2 SNEGSKA (reference sequence). DNA of the CDR3: TGCAGTGCTAGTCCCCGGGGGGGGGGGGCCTCGAGATGGACCCAGTACTTC. Protein sequence: CSASPRGGGASRWTQYF.

This clonotype was counted ten times or more. For the CDR3, the DNA is TGTGCCAGCAGCCAGATTAGCGGGGGGACGAACACCGGGGAGCTGTTTTTT. This gives the protein CASSQISGGTNTGELFF. The J gene is TRBJ2-2, the V gene TRBV3-1, with 10 bases fitting TRBD2. CDR1 LGHDT and CDR2 YNNKEL come from the germline V gene (reference sequence). This CDR3 is built from 17 residues. V lost 3 bases, J lost 0 bases, and 4 bases stayed unmatched. The variable domain in full, completed from reference TRBV3-1 and TRBJ2-2, reads DTAVSQTPKYLVTQMGNDKSIKCEQNLGHDTMYWYKQDSKKFLKIMFSYNNKELIINETVPNRFSPKSPDKAHLNLHINSLELGDSAVYFCASSQISGGTNTGELFFGEGSRLTVL.

CDR3 protein: CASSYIRRPRTEAFF. The CDR3 nucleotides read TGTGCCAGCAGTTACATCCGGAGGCCGAGGACTGAAGCTTTCTTT. This chain connects TRBV6-2 or TRBV6-3 to TRBJ1-1; no definite D call. The CDR3 is made up of 15 amino acids. Germline CDR1 is MNHEY and CDR2 is SVGEGT. Trimming removed 2 bases from V and 5 bases from J, with 15 bases in between.

The rearrangement joins TRBV5-1 to TRBJ2-6; D is undetermined. The CDR3 runs 20 residues. The germline gives CDR1 SGHRS, CDR2 YFSETQ. V was clipped by 3 bases and J by 0 bases, with 22 bases between them. The CDR3 reads CASSSYPSAWFSSGANVLTF. DNA for the CDR3: TGCGCCAGCAGCTCGTATCCCAGTGCATGGTTCTCCTCTGGGGCCAACGTCCTGACTTTC.

In this sample, this clonotype turned up many times. This chain joins TRBV3-1 and TRBJ1-2; D is unclear. The CDR3 loop spans 14 amino acids. Germline V gene data show CDR1 as LGHDT and CDR2 as YNNKEL (reference sequence). V lost 4 bases and J lost 3, with 12 bases in between. The CDR3 DNA sequence: TGTGCCAGCAGCCTTCTGGATCGGGACTATGGCTACACCTTC. The encoded protein is CASSLLDRDYGYTF.

At least ten counts were recorded for this clonotype. The genes are TRBV7-2 and TRBJ1-1, with 8 bases fitting TRBD1. The CDR3 spans 13 residues. Germline values: CDR1 SGHTA, CDR2 FQGNSA. Trimming at V came to 1 base and at J to 11 bases, leaving 6 bases not matched to a gene. CDR3 sequence: CASSLGQGAPAFF. For the CDR3, the DNA is TGTGCCAGCAGCTTAGGCCAGGGGGCCCCGGCTTTCTTT.

This clonotype was observed a handful of times. The chain couples TRBV12-3 or TRBV12-4 to TRBJ1-2; 10 nucleotides line up with TRBD1. The CDR3 contains 14 residues. V was clipped by 11 bases and J by 8 bases; unmatched bases: 14. CDR3 sequence: CASARGRTGGGYTF. The CDR3 DNA follows: TGTGCCTCAGCGAGGGGTCGGACAGGGGGGGGCTACACCTTC.

There are many counts of this clonotype. The genes are TRBV9 and TRBJ2-7; tentatively, D is TRBD1 or TRBD2 (5 bases each). The CDR3 is made up of 14 amino acids. Germline CDR1 is SGDLS and CDR2 is YYNGEE. V lost 0 bases, J lost 3 bases, and 10 bases lay in between. The CDR3 protein is CASSVGDAGYEQYF. Here the CDR3 DNA reads TGTGCCAGCAGCGTAGGGGACGCTGGCTACGAGCAGTACTTC.

There are many counts of this clonotype. This chain joins TRBV11-2 and TRBJ1-1, with no clear D. Germline V gene data show CDR1 as SGHAT and CDR2 as FQNNGV. With 0 bases removed from V and 7 bases from J, the gap between germline ends came to 9 bases. The CDR3 contains 13 residues. Here the CDR3 reads CASSLDFGNEAFF. CDR3 bases: TGTGCCAGCAGCTTAGATTTCGGGAATGAAGCTTTCTTT. Full variable domain (missing parts from reference TRBV11-2 and TRBJ1-1): EAGVAQSPRYKIIEKRQSVAFWCNPISGHATLYWYQQILGQGPKLLIQFQNNGVVDDSQLPKDRFSAERLKGVDSTLKIQPAKLEDSAVYLCASSLDFGNEAFFGQGTRLTVV.

At least ten counts were recorded for this clonotype. V gene TRBV3-1 combines with J gene TRBJ1-5; TRBD1 is a possible D gene (5 bases). V was clipped by 3 bases and J by 7 bases, with 19 bases between them. CDR1 LGHDT and CDR2 YNNKEL come from the germline V gene (reference sequence). The CDR3 is 16 residues long. The CDR3, as DNA: TGTGCCAGCAGCCAGAGCAGAGGCGGGGGAGAACAGCCCCAGCATTTT. Residues: CASSQSRGGGEQPQHF. The entire variable domain, with the rest obtained from reference TRBV3-1 and TRBJ1-5, is as follows: DTAVSQTPKYLVTQMGNDKSIKCEQNLGHDTMYWYKQDSKKFLKIMFSYNNKELIINETVPNRFSPKSPDKAHLNLHINSLELGDSAVYFCASSQSRGGGEQPQHFGDGTRLSIL.

This clonotype was detected only a few times. V is TRBV19 and J is TRBJ1-2; 7 bases line up with TRBD1. Germline V gene lookup returns CDR1 LNHDA and CDR2 SQIVND (reference sequence). V lost 4 bases and J lost 2; bases outside the gene matches: 10. The CDR3 length is 16 residues. CDR3 DNA sequence: TGTGCCAGTAGTACCCGACCGGGACAGATCAACTATGGCTACACCTTC. Residues: CASSTRPGQINYGYTF.

This clonotype has ten or more counts. The chain recombines TRBV6-1 with TRBJ1-1, with D unresolved. From germline, CDR1 is MNHNS and CDR2 SASEGT. V shed 0 bases and J shed 8 bases, with 16 bases lying between them. The length of the CDR3 is 15 residues. The CDR3 nucleotides read TGTGCCAGCAGTGAAGCGCGGTATAACAGCCCAGAAGCTTTCTTT. As protein: CASSEARYNSPEAFF.

This chain uses TRBV3-1 with TRBJ1-6; 7 bases map to TRBD1. Germline-derived CDR1 and CDR2 are LGHDT and YNNKEL (reference sequence). The CDR3 is made up of 15 amino acids. V gave up 1 base and J gave up 14 bases; unmatched junction bases: 11. The chain's CDR3 is CASSQASGTEFALHF. DNA for the CDR3: TGTGCCAGCAGCCAAGCTAGCGGGACAGAGTTTGCCCTCCACTTT. Filled out from reference TRBV3-1 and TRBJ1-6, the complete variable domain reads DTAVSQTPKYLVTQMGNDKSIKCEQNLGHDTMYWYKQDSKKFLKIMFSYNNKELIINETVPNRFSPKSPDKAHLNLHINSLELGDSAVYFCASSQASGTEFALHFGNGTRLTVT.

The table lists this clonotype with a few counts. The chain is built from TRBV7-9 and TRBJ1-3; 11 positions agree with TRBD1. The CDR3 is 15 amino acids. The junction had 10 bases not matched to a gene; V was cut back by 5 bases and J by 10 bases. Looked up from germline, CDR1 is SEHNR and CDR2 is FQNEAQ (reference sequence). CDR3 in DNA: TGTGCCAGCAGCGTCGACGGGACAGGGGGTTTGACCATATATTTT. Amino acid sequence: CASSVDGTGGLTIYF. The variable domain in full, completed from reference TRBV7-9 and TRBJ1-3, reads DTGVSQNPRHKITKRGQNVTFRCDPISEHNRLYWYRQTLGQGPEFLTYFQNEAQLEKSRLLSDRFSAERPKGSFSTLEIQRTEQGDSAMYLCASSVDGTGGLTIYFGEGSWLTVV.